This is a list of T cell receptor beta chains from one sample in a study of blood T cell repertoires in COVID-19. Clones were sequenced by immunoSEQ multiplex PCR, and TCRdb holds only the in-frame ones, with some missing. The sample yields about 400,000 clones, 80% to 90% seen once. The source material was PBMCs or T cells enriched from blood (not recorded which). The receptor source for this set is a woman aged 50 to 60 who had recovered from COVID-19. Both conserved end residues are part of each CDR3. Fields, in order: D gene, J gene, V gene, clone size, CDR3 DNA, CDR3 protein. D genes are given only for firm matches. Clone size is not always given. Where it is, it says once, few, many or a class for expanded clones.

d_gene: -; j_gene: TRBJ1-5; v_gene: TRBV9; abundance: -; CDR3nt: TGTGCCAGCAGCGTAGGGGGCGGGGCCAATCAGCCCCAGCATTTT; CDR3aa: CASSVGGGANQPQHF
d_gene: -; j_gene: TRBJ1-6; v_gene: TRBV27; abundance: -; CDR3nt: TGTGCCAGCAGTTTACGACTCAGGGGTAGCAATTCACCCCTCCACTTT; CDR3aa: CASSLRLRGSNSPLHF
d_gene: -; j_gene: TRBJ1-2; v_gene: TRBV21-1; abundance: -; CDR3nt: TGTGCCAGCACCATTGGGGACAGGGGAGGCTATGGCTACACCTTC; CDR3aa: CASTIGDRGGYGYTF
d_gene: -; j_gene: TRBJ1-2; v_gene: TRBV30; abundance: -; CDR3nt: TGTGCCCAATCAGGGGCCGAGAACTATGGCTACACCTTC; CDR3aa: CAQSGAENYGYTF
d_gene: -; j_gene: TRBJ1-6; v_gene: TRBV28; abundance: -; CDR3nt: TGTGCCAGCAGTGGGCGGGGTGCCTATAATTCACCCCTCCACTTT; CDR3aa: CASSGRGAYNSPLHF
d_gene: -; j_gene: TRBJ2-1; v_gene: TRBV24-1; abundance: -; CDR3nt: TGTGCCACCAGTCCCACGAGCTCCTACAATGAGCAGTTCTTC; CDR3aa: CATSPTSSYNEQFF
d_gene: -; j_gene: TRBJ1-6; v_gene: TRBV14; abundance: -; CDR3nt: TGTGCCAGCAGCCTGGACATTCTGGGTTCCTATAATTCACCCCTCCACTTT; CDR3aa: CASSLDILGSYNSPLHF
d_gene: -; j_gene: TRBJ1-5; v_gene: TRBV6-5; abundance: -; CDR3nt: TGTGCCAGCGGCGGGTCCTGGGACAATCAGCCCCAGCATTTT; CDR3aa: CASGGSWDNQPQHF
d_gene: -; j_gene: TRBJ1-2; v_gene: TRBV5-1; abundance: -; CDR3nt: TGCGCCAGCAGCTTGGCGTCAGCGCACGTCTATGGCTACACCTTC; CDR3aa: CASSLASAHVYGYTF
d_gene: TRBD2; j_gene: TRBJ2-2; v_gene: TRBV6-4; abundance: -; CDR3nt: TGTGCCAGCAGGGGACTAGCGGGGGGGTTTTCGAACACCGGGGAGCTGTTTTTT; CDR3aa: CASRGLAGGFSNTGELFF
d_gene: TRBD1; j_gene: TRBJ2-2; v_gene: TRBV6-4; abundance: -; CDR3nt: TGTGCCAGCAGCAGGACAGGGAACACCGGGGAGCTGTTTTTT; CDR3aa: CASSRTGNTGELFF
d_gene: TRBD1; j_gene: TRBJ1-4; v_gene: TRBV14; abundance: -; CDR3nt: TGTGCCAGCAGCCGAACAGGGGGCGCGGAGGAAAAACTGTTTTTT; CDR3aa: CASSRTGGAEEKLFF
d_gene: -; j_gene: TRBJ1-3; v_gene: TRBV19; abundance: -; CDR3nt: TGTGCCAGTAGTATTCGCGGTCAATCTGGAAACACCATATATTTT; CDR3aa: CASSIRGQSGNTIYF
d_gene: -; j_gene: TRBJ1-3; v_gene: TRBV4-3; abundance: -; CDR3nt: TGCGCCAGCAGCCAAGGGTATCGGAGCTCTGGAAACACCATATATTTT; CDR3aa: CASSQGYRSSGNTIYF
d_gene: -; j_gene: TRBJ1-1; v_gene: TRBV2; abundance: -; CDR3nt: TGTGCCAGTTCAGGGTTCACTGAAGCTTTCTTT; CDR3aa: CASSGFTEAFF
d_gene: TRBD1; j_gene: TRBJ1-1; v_gene: TRBV7-2; abundance: -; CDR3nt: TGTGCCAGCATCCCAAACAGGGCAGGGGGCACTGAAGCTTTCTTT; CDR3aa: CASIPNRAGGTEAFF
d_gene: -; j_gene: TRBJ1-1; v_gene: TRBV6-2/TRBV6-3; abundance: -; CDR3nt: TGTGCCAGCAGCAAACAGGGCTACACTGAAGCTTTCTTT; CDR3aa: CASSKQGYTEAFF
d_gene: TRBD1; j_gene: TRBJ1-5; v_gene: TRBV19; abundance: -; CDR3nt: TGTGCCACCGGGGACAGTCGGCGGCCCCAGCATTTT; CDR3aa: CATGDSRRPQHF
d_gene: -; j_gene: TRBJ2-7; v_gene: TRBV29-1; abundance: -; CDR3nt: TGCAGCGTTGCTGGGGCTGCCTACGAGCAGTACTTC; CDR3aa: CSVAGAAYEQYF
d_gene: -; j_gene: TRBJ1-2; v_gene: TRBV7-3; abundance: -; CDR3nt: TGTGCCAGCAGCTTAACGGCAGGGGACTATGGCTACACCTTC; CDR3aa: CASSLTAGDYGYTF
d_gene: TRBD1; j_gene: TRBJ2-2; v_gene: TRBV7-9; abundance: -; CDR3nt: TGTGCCAGCAGCACCTCCCTACAGGGGCCCCTGAACACCGGGGAGCTGTTTTTT; CDR3aa: CASSTSLQGPLNTGELFF
d_gene: -; j_gene: TRBJ2-2; v_gene: TRBV4-2; abundance: -; CDR3nt: TGTGCCAGCAGCCCGACAGGCGCGAACACCGGGGAGCTGTTTTTT; CDR3aa: CASSPTGANTGELFF
d_gene: TRBD1; j_gene: TRBJ1-2; v_gene: TRBV12-3/TRBV12-4; abundance: -; CDR3nt: TGTGCCAGCAGTCTGAACAGGGGCTATGGCTACACCTTC; CDR3aa: CASSLNRGYGYTF
d_gene: TRBD2; j_gene: TRBJ2-1; v_gene: TRBV19; abundance: -; CDR3nt: TGTGCCAGTAGTTCCCGCGGGGGGGCGAATGAGCAGTTCTTC; CDR3aa: CASSSRGGANEQFF
d_gene: TRBD1; j_gene: TRBJ2-4; v_gene: TRBV28; abundance: -; CDR3nt: TGTGCCAGCAGTCCCCCTAGGACAGGGGGCGGCATTCAGTACTTC; CDR3aa: CASSPPRTGGGIQYF
d_gene: TRBD1; j_gene: TRBJ1-3; v_gene: TRBV6-1; abundance: -; CDR3nt: TGTGCCAGCAGTGACCGGGACAGAATGCGCGGAAACACCATATATTTT; CDR3aa: CASSDRDRMRGNTIYF
d_gene: TRBD1; j_gene: TRBJ1-5; v_gene: TRBV7-6; abundance: -; CDR3nt: TGTGCCAGCCCGAAAACCAGGGGACAGCCAAAAAACTACAATCAGCCCCAGCATTTT; CDR3aa: CASPKTRGQPKNYNQPQHF
d_gene: -; j_gene: TRBJ1-2; v_gene: TRBV28; abundance: -; CDR3nt: TGTGCCAGCAGTAGCTTGAGGGTGAGCACCTTC; CDR3aa: CASSSLRVSTF
d_gene: TRBD1; j_gene: TRBJ2-1; v_gene: TRBV4-1; abundance: -; CDR3nt: TGCGCCAGCAGCCGCCAACAGGGGGACTCCTACAATGAGCAGTTCTTC; CDR3aa: CASSRQQGDSYNEQFF
d_gene: -; j_gene: TRBJ1-1; v_gene: TRBV27; abundance: -; CDR3nt: TGTGCCAGCAGTTTATCAGGGGGGAGGGACACTGAAGCTTTCTTT; CDR3aa: CASSLSGGRDTEAFF
d_gene: -; j_gene: TRBJ1-2; v_gene: TRBV9; abundance: -; CDR3nt: TGTGCCAGCAGCGCGGGGAACCCTAACTATGGCTACACCTTC; CDR3aa: CASSAGNPNYGYTF
d_gene: -; j_gene: TRBJ2-3; v_gene: TRBV18; abundance: -; CDR3nt: TGTGCCAGCTCACCAACGGCGGGGTCTAGCACAGATACGCAGTATTTT; CDR3aa: CASSPTAGSSTDTQYF
d_gene: TRBD1; j_gene: TRBJ1-6; v_gene: TRBV27; abundance: -; CDR3nt: TGTGCCAGCAGTTTGCTTGTTGGGACAGCAGAAAATTCACCCCTCCACTTT; CDR3aa: CASSLLVGTAENSPLHF
d_gene: -; j_gene: TRBJ2-1; v_gene: TRBV9; abundance: -; CDR3nt: TGTGCCAGCAGCGTCAACGGTGGCTCCTACAATGAGCAGTTCTTC; CDR3aa: CASSVNGGSYNEQFF
d_gene: -; j_gene: TRBJ1-1; v_gene: TRBV9; abundance: -; CDR3nt: TGTGCCAGCAGGGCGGGGTACGGGGACTGGAACACTGAAGCTTTCTTT; CDR3aa: CASRAGYGDWNTEAFF
d_gene: -; j_gene: TRBJ2-4; v_gene: TRBV7-2; abundance: -; CDR3nt: TGTGCCAGCAGCTTAGAGGCAGGGAAAAACATTCAGTACTTC; CDR3aa: CASSLEAGKNIQYF
d_gene: -; j_gene: TRBJ1-1; v_gene: TRBV5-1; abundance: -; CDR3nt: TGCGCCAGCAGCTTACGGGGGGAATGGGACACTGAAGCTTTCTTT; CDR3aa: CASSLRGEWDTEAFF
d_gene: TRBD2; j_gene: TRBJ2-2; v_gene: TRBV3-1/TRBV3-2; abundance: once; CDR3nt: TGTGCCAGCAGCCAGGGGGGTAGCGGGTCCACCGGGGAGCTGTTTTTT; CDR3aa: CASSQGGSGSTGELFF
d_gene: -; j_gene: TRBJ2-5; v_gene: TRBV19; abundance: -; CDR3nt: TGTGCCAGTAGTATAGTCGGGGGGCTAGAGACCCAGTACTTC; CDR3aa: CASSIVGGLETQYF
d_gene: -; j_gene: TRBJ1-5; v_gene: TRBV6-5; abundance: -; CDR3nt: TGTGCCAGCAGCCTAAATAGCAATCAGCCCCAGCATTTT; CDR3aa: CASSLNSNQPQHF
d_gene: TRBD1; j_gene: TRBJ1-1; v_gene: TRBV28; abundance: -; CDR3nt: TGTGCCAGCAGAGAGGGGGCAATGAACACTGAAGCTTTCTTT; CDR3aa: CASREGAMNTEAFF
d_gene: TRBD1; j_gene: TRBJ1-2; v_gene: TRBV18; abundance: -; CDR3nt: TGTGCCAGCTCACCACCGGGACAGGCCCGTTGGGGCTATGGCTACACCTTC; CDR3aa: CASSPPGQARWGYGYTF
d_gene: -; j_gene: TRBJ1-3; v_gene: TRBV7-9; abundance: -; CDR3nt: TGTGCCAGCAGCCAAACAGGGATTTCTGGAAACACCATATATTTT; CDR3aa: CASSQTGISGNTIYF
d_gene: -; j_gene: TRBJ1-5; v_gene: TRBV19; abundance: -; CDR3nt: TGTGCCAGTAGCGGGGGTGAGGATCAGCCCCAGCATTTT; CDR3aa: CASSGGEDQPQHF
d_gene: -; j_gene: TRBJ2-2; v_gene: TRBV7-8; abundance: -; CDR3nt: TGTGCCAGCAGCTTAGACCGAGGCGACACCGGGGAGCTGTTTTTT; CDR3aa: CASSLDRGDTGELFF
d_gene: -; j_gene: TRBJ1-4; v_gene: TRBV4-1; abundance: -; CDR3nt: TGCGCCAGCAGCCAAGACTTCAGGGGAACGGGAACTAATGAAAAACTGTTTTTT; CDR3aa: CASSQDFRGTGTNEKLFF
d_gene: TRBD1; j_gene: TRBJ2-2; v_gene: TRBV7-2; abundance: -; CDR3nt: TGTGCCAGCAGCGCCCGGGACAGGGGAATCGGGGAGCTGTTTTTT; CDR3aa: CASSARDRGIGELFF
d_gene: TRBD1; j_gene: TRBJ1-1; v_gene: TRBV4-2; abundance: -; CDR3nt: TGTGCCAGCAACCTAGACAGGGATCCGAACACTGAAGCTTTCTTT; CDR3aa: CASNLDRDPNTEAFF
d_gene: -; j_gene: TRBJ1-2; v_gene: TRBV6-5; abundance: -; CDR3nt: TGTGCCAGCAGTTACTTTAGGGGAAACTATGGCTACACCTTC; CDR3aa: CASSYFRGNYGYTF
d_gene: -; j_gene: TRBJ1-1; v_gene: TRBV19; abundance: -; CDR3nt: TGTGCCGTGGGGGGGCAATTGAACACTGAAGCTTTCTTT; CDR3aa: CAVGGQLNTEAFF
d_gene: TRBD1; j_gene: TRBJ1-2; v_gene: TRBV5-6; abundance: -; CDR3nt: TGTGCCAGCAGAGGACCCGGGACAGGGAACTATGGCTACACCTTC; CDR3aa: CASRGPGTGNYGYTF
d_gene: -; j_gene: TRBJ2-2; v_gene: TRBV5-3; abundance: -; CDR3nt: TGTGCCAGAAGCTTGGTGACAGAATTCTTAAACACCGGGGAGCTGTTTTTT; CDR3aa: CARSLVTEFLNTGELFF